The present entry profiles one T cell receptor beta chain with its context. Its specificity is unknown. The data were produced by immunoSEQ multiplex PCR, yet TCRdb's version contains in-frame clones alone and is incomplete. The table has over 9,500 clones, 70% to 90% seen once. The germline V gene has CDR1 MDHEN and CDR2 SYDVKM. The CDR3 runs 15 residues. The germline V and J ends were trimmed by 3 bases and 2 bases, with 11 bases remaining between them. This record comes from a study of stem cell transplantation in POMP-related autoinflammatory disease. Study-wide results and limits: Across all analyzed T-cell subsets, patients with PRAID tended toward reduced diversity and increased clonality. Fewer unique TRB V-J gene pairings were identified in patients with PRAID.

J is TRBJ1-5 and V is TRBV28; D remains ambiguous. This specimen consisted of CD8+ T cells from PBMCs, obtained before stem cell transplantation. The source is a human donor with POMP-related autoinflammation and immune dysregulation (PRAID). The CDR3 DNA reads as TGTGCCAGCAGTTTTTCCGGGCTGGGCAATCAGCCCCAGCATTTT. It codes for CASSFSGLGNQPQHF. Variable domain in full (rest from reference TRBV28 and TRBJ1-5): DVKVTQSSRYLVKRTGEKVFLECVQDMDHENMFWYRQDPGLGLRLIYFSYDVKMKEKGDIPEGYSVSREKKERFSLILESASTNQTSMYLCASSFSGLGNQPQHFGDGTRLSIL.